This is a list of T cell receptor beta chains from one sample in a study of shared clonotypes between healthy human individuals. This table comes from immunoSEQ multiplex PCR, and its TCRdb copy is limited to in-frame clones, with some not included. This table has more than 500,000 clones, approximately 96% appearing once. The sequenced material came from naive CD8+ T cells sorted from blood. These receptors came from a woman in her thirties in good health. The CDR3 runs from the conserved cysteine through the conserved F or W. The order of the fields is V gene, J gene, CDR3 protein.

>TRBV10-2|TRBJ2-7
CASSEYPSYEQYF
>TRBV5-1|TRBJ1-1
CASSFGREGDTEAFF
>TRBV27|TRBJ2-1
CASSLSSGDLSYNEQFF
>TRBV6-6|TRBJ2-5
CASSNQVEETQYF
>TRBV19|TRBJ2-7
CASSSTSGEAYEQYF
>TRBV19|TRBJ1-4
CASSGDYRGKLFF
>TRBV4-1|TRBJ2-3
CASSQVVPQKTDTQYF
>TRBV19|NA
CASSPPDRLSEQYF
>TRBV5-1|TRBJ1-4
CASSSSVLRDEKLFF
>TRBV5-6|TRBJ2-7
CASSSGLAFHVQYF
>TRBV29-1|TRBJ2-1
CSVAGDYNEQFF
>TRBV7-8|TRBJ2-2
CASSTSGTGGNTGELFF
>TRBV18|TRBJ1-1
CASSADREDTEAFF
>TRBV2|TRBJ2-7
CASLGLASYEQYF
>TRBV28|TRBJ2-7
CASSLGVPSTGATYEQYF
>TRBV7-8|TRBJ2-5
CASSLAGTGASTKQYF
>TRBV19|NA
CASSPGQGAYEQYF
>TRBV6-4|TRBJ2-7
CASRGTGSVYEQYF
>TRBV30|NA
CAWREGGAGLEQYF
>TRBV18|TRBJ2-1
CASSPGTSIYDEQFF
>TRBV6-1|TRBJ2-7
CASSEGQVPYEQYF
>TRBV27|TRBJ2-7
CASSLDSRAVEQYF
>TRBV27|TRBJ2-3
CASSLGNTDTQYF
>TRBV14|TRBJ2-2
CASSQVASGKTGELFF
>TRBV6-6|TRBJ1-1
CASSYSLGVNTEAFF
>TRBV7-8|TRBJ2-7
CASSYRLAGGYEQYF
>TRBV6-1|TRBJ2-1
CAISRQSSYNEQFF